Below, 8 T cell receptor beta chains from the same sample are listed, as sequenced in a study of shared clonotypes between healthy human individuals. Generated by immunoSEQ multiplex PCR, the TCRdb table keeps only in-frame clones and is missing some. The sample includes about 2 million clones, about 95% seen only once; the top ten take approximately 0.13%. Sequencing was done on a sample of naive CD4+ T cells sorted from blood. Indicated subset: CD45RA+ positively selected. The receptors were gathered from a man aged 18-30 years in good health.

As for this clone: Other DNA sequences in this sample translate to the same CDR3. V is TRBV27 and J is TRBJ2-3; D is uncertain. There are 12 residues in the CDR3. Between the trimmed V and J ends, which lost 0 bases and 5 bases, there was a span of 3 bases. Per germline, CDR1 MNHEY and CDR2 SMNVEV (reference sequence). In DNA, the CDR3 is TGTGCCAGCAGTTTATCAGGAGATACGCAGTATTTT. Translated: CASSLSGDTQYF.

Concerning this clone: In the same sample, other DNA sequences code for this CDR3. The rearrangement uses TRBV6-5 and TRBJ2-7; D is ambiguous. Trimming cost V 6 bases and J 2 bases, with 11 bases left between them. In germline, CDR1 is MNHEY, CDR2 SVGAGI. This CDR3 spans 13 amino acids. CDR3 in DNA: TGTGCCAGCAGACCGACGGTCACCTACGAGCAGTACTTC. The encoded protein is CASRPTVTYEQYF.

V gene TRBV21-1 combines with J gene TRBJ1-1; the table gives TRBD1 as D, unverified against the DNA. TRBV21-1 is tagged as a pseudogene. The CDR3 loop spans 14 amino acids. CDR3 amino acids: CASRRGRKDTEAFF. The CDR3 DNA is TGTGCCAGCAGGAGGGGGCGGAAGGACACTGAAGCTTTCTTT.

This chain connects TRBV2 to TRBJ2-7, with D unresolved. The V gene lost 6 bases and the J gene lost 7 bases, with 10 bases spanning the gap. Looked up from germline, CDR1 is SNHLY and CDR2 is FYNNEI. The CDR3 sequence is 11 residues long. CDR3 nucleotides: TGTGCCAGCAGCCGGACGTGGGAGCAGTACTTC. Its translation is CASSRTWEQYF.

This clone occurred once. The chain combines TRBV19 with TRBJ2-2; D is ambiguous. The CDR3 loop spans 15 amino acids. CDR1 and CDR2 from the germline V gene are LNHDA and SQIVND (reference sequence). Trimming removed 7 bases from V and 0 bases from J, with 12 bases in between. The CDR3 loop reads CASKSLRPNTGELFF. The CDR3 DNA reads TGTGCCAGTAAAAGCCTACGGCCGAACACCGGGGAGCTGTTTTTT.

This chain links TRBV6-5 with TRBJ2-2, with 9 bases matching TRBD2. The CDR3 loop spans 14 amino acids. Trimming took 6 bases from V and 7 from J; bases not matched to a gene: 6. In germline, CDR1 is MNHEY, CDR2 SVGAGI. This CDR3 reads CASSERGAVGELFF. In nucleotides, the CDR3 is TGTGCCAGCAGCGAGCGGGGGGCGGTCGGGGAGCTGTTTTTT.

The rearrangement joins TRBV6-5 to TRBJ1-6, with TRBD1 matching 9 bases. The V gene end was trimmed by 7 bases and the J gene end by 10 bases; junction bases not matched to a gene: 11. Looked up from germline, CDR1 is MNHEY and CDR2 is SVGAGI. This CDR3 comprises 15 residues. The CDR3 DNA reads TGTGCCAGCACCCGGACAGGGGTGGCTTTGTCACCCCTCCACTTT. This gives the protein CASTRTGVALSPLHF.

V and J are TRBV7-2 and TRBJ2-1; TRBD2 might be the D (5 bases). The CDR3 has 16 residues. Looked up from germline, CDR1 is SGHTA and CDR2 is FQGNSA. Trimming cost V 1 base and J 7 bases, with 17 bases left between them. The CDR3 loop reads CASSLVAIVVRNEQFF. In DNA form, the CDR3 reads TGTGCCAGCAGCTTAGTAGCGATCGTGGTGCGGAATGAGCAGTTCTTC.